Following are 23 T cell receptor beta chains from one sample sequenced in a study of T cells after yellow fever vaccination. TCRdb recomputed calls from the 5' RACE reads with MiXCR, one row per CDR3 protein. The sample lists just over 300,000 distinct CDR3 sequences, about 3.5% occurring once. The sample consisted of PBMCs, taken on the day of the yellow fever booster vaccination. These receptors were collected from a man aged 18 to 35 who received the YFV17D yellow fever vaccine.

This clonotype was counted between two and nine times. This rearrangement joins TRBV12-3 or TRBV12-4 to TRBJ1-1, with D possibly TRBD1 on 5 matching bases. V dropped 6 bases and J dropped 2 bases, with 16 bases sitting between them. This CDR3 spans 15 amino acids. The CDR3 bases are TGTGCCAGCAGGGAGCACGGGACCCCAAACACTGAAGCTTTCTTT. Translated, it gives CASREHGTPNTEAFF.

The chain employs TRBV5-5 and TRBJ2-3, with 7 bases fitting TRBD1. This CDR3 comprises 14 residues. CDR1 is SGHKS and CDR2 is YYEKEE in the germline V gene (reference sequence). Trimming at V came to 3 bases and at J to 6 bases, leaving 7 bases not matched to a gene. The CDR3 loop reads CASSSTGIADTQYF. The CDR3 DNA follows: TGTGCCAGCAGCTCGACAGGGATCGCGGATACGCAGTATTTT.

V is TRBV5-1 and J is TRBJ2-3; 12 bases agree with TRBD2. The CDR3 loop spans 18 amino acids. CDR1 and CDR2 (germline): SGHRS, YFSETQ. After removal of 4 bases from V and 0 bases from J, the junction contained 9 bases not matched to a gene. The CDR3 sequence: CASSGGLAGRPSTDTQYF. Written as DNA, the CDR3 is TGCGCCAGCAGCGGCGGACTAGCGGGGCGCCCTAGCACAGATACGCAGTATTTT.

There are a few counts of this clonotype. The rearrangement links TRBV27 to TRBJ1-6; D uncertain. Germline V gene data show CDR1 as MNHEY and CDR2 as SMNVEV (reference sequence). V lost 6 bases, J lost 0 bases, and 12 bases lay in between. CDR3 size: 16 residues. The CDR3 nucleotides are TGTGCCAGCAGAAAGAGCACTAGCTCCTATAATTCACCCCTCCACTTT. Protein product: CASRKSTSSYNSPLHF.

This clonotype was seen only a few times. J is TRBJ2-5 and V is TRBV5-5, with D possibly TRBD1 on 5 matching bases. The CDR3 is 14 residues long. Germline lookup yields CDR1 SGHKS and CDR2 YYEKEE (reference sequence). Trimming took 5 bases from V and 4 from J, leaving 15 bases between them. This chain's CDR3 is CASSRQPAGETQYF. CDR3 sequence (DNA): TGTGCCAGCAGTCGACAGCCCGCCGGAGAGACCCAGTACTTC.

This clonotype turned up a few times. The V call is TRBV19, the J call TRBJ2-6; D not certain. Germline V gene data show CDR1 as LNHDA and CDR2 as SQIVND (reference sequence). Trimming cost V 8 bases and J 0 bases, with 8 bases left between them. This CDR3 has 14 amino acids. The CDR3 region has the DNA TGTGCCAGTCGTCCCCTCTCTGGGGCCAACGTCCTGACTTTC. Residues: CASRPLSGANVLTF.

The genes are TRBV6-2 or TRBV6-3 and TRBJ1-5; weak D call: TRBD1 (6 bases). Trimming pared 8 bases from V and 7 bases from J, leaving 18 bases between. The germline CDR1 and CDR2 sequences are MNHEY and SVGEGT. The CDR3 is 14 residues long. Written as DNA, the CDR3 is TGTGCCAGCGCCCCTAACAGGGTCAACCAGCCCCAGCATTTT. Translating gives CASAPNRVNQPQHF.

V gene TRBV21-1 combines with J gene TRBJ2-3; the table's D call, TRBD1, was not checked against the DNA. TRBV21-1 counts as a pseudogene. CDR3 size: 16 residues. The CDR3 reads CASSKAGQGSIDTQYF. The CDR3 DNA is TGTGCCAGCAGCAAAGCGGGACAGGGATCCATAGATACGCAGTATTTT.

This clonotype was observed at least ten times. J is TRBJ2-2 and V is TRBV3-1, with no clear D. V was clipped by 1 base and J by 4 bases, with 7 bases between them. The CDR3 totals 14 residues. Germline loops: CDR1 LGHDT, CDR2 YNNKEL (reference sequence). This chain's CDR3 is CASSQVVVTGELFF. For the CDR3, the DNA is TGTGCCAGCAGCCAAGTCGTCGTCACCGGGGAGCTGTTTTTT.

This clonotype appeared many times. This chain joins TRBV5-5 and TRBJ2-1; possible D gene TRBD2, 7 bases. Per the germline V gene, CDR1 is SGHKS and CDR2 is YYEKEE (reference sequence). Between the trimmed V and J ends, which lost 2 bases and 6 bases, there was a span of 12 bases. CDR3 length: 14 amino acids. CDR3 loop: CASSFGGARNEQFF. The DNA for the CDR3 is TGTGCCAGCAGCTTTGGGGGGGCCCGCAATGAGCAGTTCTTC. Full variable domain (missing parts from reference TRBV5-5 and TRBJ2-1): DAGVTQSPTHLIKTRGQQVTLRCSPISGHKSVSWYQQVLGQGPQFIFQYYEKEERGRGNFPDRFSARQFPNYSSELNVNALLLGDSALYLCASSFGGARNEQFFGPGTRLTVL.

This clonotype came up many times. The chain joins TRBV18 to TRBJ1-4; D call uncertain. Germline V gives CDR1 KGHSH, CDR2 LQKENI. The CDR3 loop spans 14 amino acids. Trimming cost V 2 bases and J 0 bases, with 4 bases left between them. CDR3 sequence (DNA): TGTGCCAGCTCACCAACAGCAACTAATGAAAAACTGTTTTTT. Translation gives CASSPTATNEKLFF.

The V call is TRBV5-1, the J call TRBJ1-6, with 7 bases matching TRBD1. Germline V lookup: CDR1 SGHRS, CDR2 YFSETQ. V shed 3 bases, J shed 4 bases, and the junction held 7 bases outside the gene matches. CDR3 length: 16 residues. The CDR3 nucleotides read TGCGCCAGCAGCTCCAGGACAGGATTGTATAATTCACCCCTCCACTTT. This sequence encodes CASSSRTGLYNSPLHF. Complete variable domain (other parts from reference TRBV5-1 and TRBJ1-6): KAGVTQTPRYLIKTRGQQVTLSCSPISGHRSVSWYQQTPGQGLQFLFEYFSETQRNKGNFPGRFSGRQFSNSRSEMNVSTLELGDSALYLCASSSRTGLYNSPLHFGNGTRLTVT.

This clonotype was counted between two and nine times. The gene calls are TRBV7-3 and TRBJ2-5; TRBD1 might be the D (6 bases). Germline loops: CDR1 SGHTA, CDR2 FQGTGA. There are 15 residues in the CDR3. V was cut by 4 bases and J by 5 bases, with 17 bases left in between. CDR3 in amino acids: CASSSTGTSRETQYF. DNA of the CDR3: TGTGCCAGCAGCTCAACCGGGACATCTCGTGAGACCCAGTACTTC.

The chain uses TRBV6-5 and TRBJ2-3; D is undetermined. Looked up from germline, CDR1 is MNHEY and CDR2 is SVGAGI. CDR3 length: 15 amino acids. V was cut by 6 bases and J by 0 bases, with 13 bases left in between. The CDR3 reads CASRRLSSSTDTQYF. CDR3 bases: TGTGCCAGCAGGAGACTTAGCAGTAGCACAGATACGCAGTATTTT.

This clonotype was picked up a small number of times. The chain is built from TRBV5-4 and TRBJ2-3; D is unresolved. CDR1 and CDR2 (germline): SGHNT, YYREEE (reference sequence). Trimming stripped 0 bases from V and 0 bases from J, with 5 bases between. The CDR3 has 14 amino acids. For the CDR3, the DNA is TGTGCCAGCAGCTTGGAGTTCAGCACAGATACGCAGTATTTT. This translates into CASSLEFSTDTQYF.

This clonotype came up many times. CDR3 DNA sequence: TGTGCCAGCAGCTTAGCGCGACAGGGACACACTGAAGCTTTCTTT. Translated, it gives CASSLARQGHTEAFF. The chain joins TRBV7-8 to TRBJ1-1; 7 nucleotides match TRBD1. The ends lost 0 bases at V and 3 bases at J; junction bases unmatched: 4. Germline V gives CDR1 SGHVS, CDR2 FQNEAQ. CDR3 length: 15 residues.

The chain carries TRBV9 and TRBJ2-2; D call uncertain. Trimming removed 3 bases at V and 3 bases at J, with 6 bases between. The CDR3 spans 13 residues. Germline loops: CDR1 SGDLS, CDR2 YYNGEE. DNA of the CDR3: TGTGCCAGCAGCGAAAGATACACCGGGGAGCTGTTTTTT. Its translation is CASSERYTGELFF.

This clonotype was recorded a few times. This chain links TRBV9 with TRBJ2-3; 8 nucleotides align to TRBD1. This CDR3 comprises 19 residues. Per germline, CDR1 SGDLS and CDR2 YYNGEE. Losses at the gene ends were 0 bases for V and 4 bases for J; bases not matched to a gene: 16. The DNA of the CDR3 is TGTGCCAGCAGCGTAGGCCCTCTCTTAGTTGGACAGGGACCAGATACGCAGTATTTT. This sequence encodes CASSVGPLLVGQGPDTQYF.

This clonotype has just one count. The chain uses TRBV5-6 and TRBJ1-2; D call uncertain. This CDR3 has 12 amino acids. Germline V gene sequence: CDR1 SGHDT, CDR2 YYEEEE. Trimming stripped 2 bases from V and 6 bases from J, with 8 bases between. The CDR3 nucleotides are TGTGCCAGCAGCTTTGGGGTGAATGGCTACACCTTC. This codes for CASSFGVNGYTF.

This chain joins TRBV15 and TRBJ1-2; D unclear. In germline, CDR1 is LNHNV, CDR2 YYDKDF (reference sequence). The CDR3 is 14 residues long. Trimming pared 0 bases from V and 8 bases from J, leaving 13 bases between. CDR3 sequence reads: CATSRDRLPYGYTF. Written as DNA, the CDR3 is TGTGCCACCAGCAGAGACAGACTCCCTTACGGCTACACCTTC.

This clonotype was observed a handful of times. The rearrangement links TRBV1 to TRBJ2-1; no check of the table's D call, TRBD2, against the DNA was made. TRBV1 counts as a pseudogene. The CDR3 extends over 18 amino acids. This CDR3 is CTSSQESPGGLIYNEQFF. Here the CDR3 DNA reads TGCACCAGCAGCCAAGAAAGTCCGGGGGGGTTGATCTACAATGAGCAGTTCTTC.

This clonotype was observed many times. The chain links TRBV6-2 or TRBV6-3 to TRBJ2-1, with 8 bases identical to TRBD2. The CDR3 totals 15 residues. Unmatched junction bases numbered 8, after V lost 2 bases and J lost 8 bases. The germline gives CDR1 MNHEY, CDR2 SVGEGT. The CDR3 is CASSYGRGGRDEQFF. DNA for the CDR3: TGTGCCAGCAGTTACGGTCGGGGGGGCAGGGATGAGCAGTTCTTC.

This clonotype was detected only a few times. V gene TRBV5-6 combines with J gene TRBJ1-5, with TRBD1 identical over 7 bases. The V gene's germline CDR1 is SGHDT and CDR2 YYEEEE. This CDR3 comprises 14 residues. Trimming at V came to 4 bases and at J to 7 bases, leaving 8 bases not matched to a gene. The chain's CDR3 is CASSAGTVPQPQHF. The CDR3, as DNA: TGTGCCAGCAGCGCAGGGACAGTTCCGCAGCCCCAGCATTTT. The full variable domain, in which reference TRBV5-6 and TRBJ1-5 provide the parts outside the CDR3, is DAGVTQSPTHLIKTRGQQVTLRCSPKSGHDTVSWYQQALGQGPQFIFQYYEEEERQRGNFPDRFSGHQFPNYSSELNVNALLLGDSALYLCASSAGTVPQPQHFGDGTRLSIL.